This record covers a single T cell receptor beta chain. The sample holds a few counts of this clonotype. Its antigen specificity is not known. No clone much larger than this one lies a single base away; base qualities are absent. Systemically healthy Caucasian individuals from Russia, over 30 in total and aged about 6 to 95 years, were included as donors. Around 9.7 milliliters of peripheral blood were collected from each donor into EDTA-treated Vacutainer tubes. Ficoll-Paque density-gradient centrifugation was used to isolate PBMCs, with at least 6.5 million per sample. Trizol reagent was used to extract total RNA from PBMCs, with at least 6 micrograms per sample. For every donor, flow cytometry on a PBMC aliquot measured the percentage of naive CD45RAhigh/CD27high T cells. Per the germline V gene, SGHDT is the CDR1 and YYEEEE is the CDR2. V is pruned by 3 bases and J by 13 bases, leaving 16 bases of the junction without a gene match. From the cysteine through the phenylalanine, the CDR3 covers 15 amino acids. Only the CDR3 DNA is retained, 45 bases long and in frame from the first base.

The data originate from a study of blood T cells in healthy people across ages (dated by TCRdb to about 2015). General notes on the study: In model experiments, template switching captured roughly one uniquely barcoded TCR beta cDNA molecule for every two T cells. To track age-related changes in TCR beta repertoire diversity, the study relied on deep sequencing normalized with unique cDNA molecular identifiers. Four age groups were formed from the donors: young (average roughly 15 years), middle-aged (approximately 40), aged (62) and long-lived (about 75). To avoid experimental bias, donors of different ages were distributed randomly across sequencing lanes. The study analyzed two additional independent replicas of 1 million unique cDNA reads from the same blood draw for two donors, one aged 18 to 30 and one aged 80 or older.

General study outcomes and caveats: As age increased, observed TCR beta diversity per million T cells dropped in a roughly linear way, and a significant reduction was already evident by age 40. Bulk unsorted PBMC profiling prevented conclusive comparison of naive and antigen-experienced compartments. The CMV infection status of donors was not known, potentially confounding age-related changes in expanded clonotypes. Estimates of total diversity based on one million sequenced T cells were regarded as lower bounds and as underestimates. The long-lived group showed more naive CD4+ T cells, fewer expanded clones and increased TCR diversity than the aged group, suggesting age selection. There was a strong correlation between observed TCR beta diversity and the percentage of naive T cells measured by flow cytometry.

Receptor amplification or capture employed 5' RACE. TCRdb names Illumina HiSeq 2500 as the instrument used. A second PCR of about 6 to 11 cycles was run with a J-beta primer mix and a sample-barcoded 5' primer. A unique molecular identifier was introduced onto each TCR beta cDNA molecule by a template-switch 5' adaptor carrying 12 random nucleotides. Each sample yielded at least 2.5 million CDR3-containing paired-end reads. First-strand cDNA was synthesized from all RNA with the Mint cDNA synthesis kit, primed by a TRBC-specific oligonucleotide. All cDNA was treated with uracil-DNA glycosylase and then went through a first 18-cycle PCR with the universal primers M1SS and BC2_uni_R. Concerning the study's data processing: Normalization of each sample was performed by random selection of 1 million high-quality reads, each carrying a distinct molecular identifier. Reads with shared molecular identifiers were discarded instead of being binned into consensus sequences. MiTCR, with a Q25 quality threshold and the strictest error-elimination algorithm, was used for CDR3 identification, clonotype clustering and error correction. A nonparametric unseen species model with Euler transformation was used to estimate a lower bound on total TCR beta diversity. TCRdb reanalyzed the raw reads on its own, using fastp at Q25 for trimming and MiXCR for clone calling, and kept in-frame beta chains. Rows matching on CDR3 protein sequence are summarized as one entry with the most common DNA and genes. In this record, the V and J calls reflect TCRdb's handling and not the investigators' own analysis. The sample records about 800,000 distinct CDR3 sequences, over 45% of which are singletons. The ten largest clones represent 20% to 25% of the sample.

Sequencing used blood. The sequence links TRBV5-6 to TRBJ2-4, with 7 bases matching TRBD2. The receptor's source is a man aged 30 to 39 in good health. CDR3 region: CASSSTDQGGLWQYF. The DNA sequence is TGTGCCAGCAGCTCAACTGACCAGGGAGGGCTCTGGCAGTACTTC.